This note documents a single TCR beta chain sequence. This clone came up a few times. Its antigen is not yet known. The record has no base qualities; no much larger clone is one base away. Via the germline V gene (reference sequence), CDR1 is SGHKS and CDR2 YYEKEE. There are 14 amino acids in the CDR3, from cysteine to phenylalanine inclusive. Left in the record is the CDR3 DNA by itself, 42 bases read in frame from the first base. Trimming removed 4 bases from V and 6 bases from J, leaving 14 bases between the germline ends. The collaborating institutions used their own protocols to collect whole blood in K2EDTA tubes. For TCRbeta analysis, collaborators shipped samples as frozen whole blood, isolated PBMCs, or DNA extracted from either of those sample types. These data are taken from a study of blood T cell repertoires in COVID-19 (TCRdb year 2020). With regard to the full study: Samples covering the acute and convalescent phases of COVID-19 were provided by collaborators in the United States, Italy and Spain. Deeply sampled blood TCRbeta repertoires from subjects exposed to, actively infected with, or recovered from COVID-19 were included in the dataset. The prospective study material was composed of cDNA or gDNA derived from T cells, B-cell-depleted T cells, or PBMCs. A de-identified subject ID, COVID-19 status, age in years and sex were almost always included in the sample metadata. The samples were drawn from two sources: the first 160 participants of the ongoing ImmuneRACE study, and 1,000 to 1,500 subjects contributed by 6 global collaborators. A freely available public database, intended as a resource for researchers studying the immune response to SARS-CoV-2, is where the repertoires were released. Where available, HLA class I and class II types were taken from metadata supplied by the sample provider and were not determined by assay-based typing.

TCRbeta CDR3 regions were amplified from genomic DNA by means of the immunoSEQ Assay, a bias-controlled multiplex PCR. As for the authors' bioinformatics: The number of nucleated cells in each sample was estimated by amplification of reference gene primers within the assay. To quantify the absolute abundance of each unique TCRbeta CDR3 rearrangement, sequence reads were collapsed and filtered. For each sample, productive Simpson clonality was calculated as the square root of Simpson's diversity index over productive rearrangements. Held by TCRdb, this immuneACCESS table contains in-frame sequences only and omits some clones. Under half of the omission traces to an unresolved V gene where checked; the cause of the rest is unknown. For V, J and clone size, that table is used; D and trimming come from the DNA. The sample profile shows around 150,000 clones; 76% of them were found once. The top ten hold 3.5% to 5% of the sample.

The investigation overall reported the following: The amount of clinical and demographic metadata varied by source and participant and was provided uncurated.

The clonotype comes from an elderly woman with active or convalescent COVID-19. Sequenced input: peripheral blood. Recombination linked TRBV5-5 to TRBJ2-1; the D segment could be TRBD2, given 6 matching bases. CDR3 reads: CASSPAGSRNEQFF. The nucleotides are TGTGCCAGCAGCCCGGCGGGGAGCCGCAATGAGCAGTTCTTC.